The clone carrying this T cell receptor (beta chain) occurred once. In the original processing: From reference gene primer amplification, estimates of nucleated cell counts were derived. Measured with immunoSEQ multiplex PCR; TCRdb has only the in-frame clones, and not every one. That table is the source of V, J and clone size, and D and trimming were worked out from the DNA. The data contain 90,000 to 120,000 clones, 75% to 90% of them singletons. The data were taken from a study of blood T cell repertoires in COVID-19. As for the study in general: Donors in the United States, Italy and Spain gave samples during acute or convalescent COVID-19.

CDR1 is MDHEN and CDR2 is SYDVKM in the germline V gene. The CDR3 spans 14 residues. V was clipped by 5 bases and J by 1 base, with 11 bases between them. V and J are TRBV28 and TRBJ1-1, with no clear D. The specimen was peripheral blood. The TCR sequence derives from a man in his sixties with acute or convalescent COVID-19. As DNA, the CDR3 is TGTGCCAGCAGTCCCCCTAGGAAGAACACTGAAGCTTTCTTT. Protein: CASSPPRKNTEAFF. Supplemented by reference TRBV28 and TRBJ1-1, the full variable domain reads DVKVTQSSRYLVKRTGEKVFLECVQDMDHENMFWYRQDPGLGLRLIYFSYDVKMKEKGDIPEGYSVSREKKERFSLILESASTNQTSMYLCASSPPRKNTEAFFGQGTRLTVV.